The source of this TCR beta chain is a study of blood T cell repertoires in COVID-19 (dated by TCRdb to about 2020). With regard to the full study: Samples covering the acute and convalescent phases of COVID-19 were provided by collaborators in the United States, Italy and Spain. A de-identified subject ID, COVID-19 status, age in years and sex were almost always included in the sample metadata. The material from the prospective study consisted of cDNA or gDNA derived from T cells, B-cell-depleted T cells, or PBMCs. Samples were obtained from the ongoing ImmuneRACE study (first 160 participants) and from about 1,300 subjects provided by 6 global collaborators. The repertoires were released in a freely available public database intended as a resource for research on the immune response to SARS-CoV-2. The dataset comprised deeply sampled blood TCRbeta repertoires from subjects exposed to, actively infected with, or recovered from COVID-19. Where available, HLA class I and class II types were obtained from metadata supplied by the sample provider rather than from assay-based typing.

Note on this clone: Its antigen remains unidentified. Base qualities are not recorded, but no much larger clone differs from it by a single base.

Spanning cysteine to phenylalanine, the CDR3 consists of 11 amino acids. Only the CDR3 DNA is retained, 33 bases long and in frame from the first base. Participants in the prospective study were aged 18 to 89 years, lived in under 30 United States geographic areas, and enrolled through a virtual design. In the prospective study, participants were assigned to cohorts based on the clinical history participants reported in a screening survey and a study questionnaire. Each participant in the prospective study had whole blood, serum and a nasopharyngeal or oropharyngeal swab collected by mobile phlebotomists. Additional blood draws and questionnaires over a 2-month period could optionally be provided by prospective study participants. Before DNA extraction, blood samples from the prospective study were shipped at room temperature or frozen. Paper-wide results and their limitations: How much clinical and demographic metadata was included differed by source and by participant, and the metadata was provided uncurated.

TCRbeta CDR3 regions were amplified from genomic DNA using the immunoSEQ Assay, a bias-controlled multiplex PCR. As for the authors' bioinformatics: The number of nucleated cells in each sample was estimated from the amplification of reference gene primers within the assay. To quantify the absolute abundance of each unique TCRbeta CDR3 rearrangement, sequence reads were collapsed and filtered. For each sample, productive Simpson clonality was calculated as the square root of Simpson's diversity index over productive rearrangements. TCRdb re-hosts the immuneACCESS table, in-frame sequences only. Its copies lack some clones; in the studies checked, an unresolved V gene accounts for under half of them, and the cause for the rest is not known. V and J calls and clone size come straight from that table; D and trimming were deduced from the DNA. The sample has fewer than 250,000 clones on record, almost 85% of them singletons. The ten largest make up 8.5% to 9.5% of the sample.

The source is a woman in her 50s with acute COVID-19. Rearrangement joined TRBV21-1 to TRBJ1-1. TRBV21-1 is a pseudogene locus. Sequencing used PBMCs or T cells enriched from blood (not recorded which). The CDR3 has the sequence CASSMGGEAFF. The DNA sequence reads TGTGCCAGCAGCATGGGGGGTGAAGCTTTCTTT.